This T cell receptor beta chain was observed in a study of T-cell reconstitution after alpha-beta-depleted transplantation in children. The CDR3 loop spans 13 amino acids. The V segment lost 3 bases and the J segment 7 bases; nucleotides outside the gene matches: 3. From germline, CDR1 is SGHVS and CDR2 FQNEAQ. Preparation of the TCRbeta library used unique molecular identifiers. TCRdb independently ran MiXCR on the PCR reads; one entry per CDR3 protein. The sample holds roughly 500,000 distinct CDR3 sequences, about 18% seen once. This clonotype was counted between two and nine times. The sequencing used PBMCs from the stem cell graft donor, collected from the stem cell graft. This chain connects TRBV7-8 to TRBJ1-2; TRBD1 aligns across 9 bases. This receptor was taken from a human donor who donated a stem cell graft to a child with acute lymphoblastic leukemia. The DNA of the CDR3 is TGTGCCAGCAGCTTGAGGACAGGGGCTGGCTACACCTTC. This gives the protein CASSLRTGAGYTF.